Sequencing of this TCR beta chain was carried out in a study of read filtering for tumor transcriptome and immune sequencing. Overall study context: The cohort had over 16 men and approximately 13 women aged roughly 47 to 90, mean roughly 71 years. R-ISS stage counts were 8 for I, 15 to 20 for II, about seven for III. Per sample, TCR-region reads ranged about 4.05 to 10.27 million by IR-seq, about 75 to 1273 by RNA-seq.

CDR3 length equals 14 residues. The library was built from roughly 400 ng RNA with molecular barcoded adaptors for alpha/delta and beta/gamma chains. TCRdb analysed the reads with MiXCR anew, one entry per CDR3 protein. The sample holds roughly 59,000 distinct CDR3 sequences, around 19% seen once. Worth noting for this clonotype: What it binds is not known. No conserved phenylalanine or tryptophan ends this CDR3, so it is likely a read error.

Study-level results: Sorted CD138-negative bone marrow cells were not purified T cells.

The specimen was a population of CD138-negative cells sorted from bone marrow. The chain links TRBV12-3 or TRBV12-4 to TRBJ2-2; TRBD2 might be the D (5 bases). This TCR was recovered from a donor aged 40 or over with multiple myeloma. The CDR3 region is CASSLSGNIGELFL. CDR3 nucleotide sequence: TGTGCCAGCAGTTTATCGGGGAACATCGGGGAGCTGTTTCTT.